These 16 T cell receptor beta chains share one sample of origin, sequenced in a study of T cells in Graves' hyperthyroidism and ophthalmopathy. TCR beta CDR3 regions were amplified from RNA transcripts. First-round RT-PCR of the TCR CDR3 relied on the HTBI primer set. A single record per CDR3 protein comes from TCRdb applying MiXCR to the multiplex PCR reads. The table has about 620,000 distinct CDR3 sequences, around 16% seen once. Specimen: blood. The receptors shown here come from a woman in her twenties or thirties with Graves' hyperthyroidism.

This clonotype was seen a handful of times. Mismatch with germline at one junction end may stem from a read error. V and J are TRBV5-1 and TRBJ2-1, with D possibly TRBD1 on 5 matching bases. Germline V lookup: CDR1 SGHRS, CDR2 YFSETQ. This CDR3 comprises 16 residues. Written as DNA, the CDR3 is TGTGCCAGCAGCCCCAGGAAGGGGCCAAACTTCAATGAGCAGTTCTTC. Its protein product is CASSPRKGPNFNEQFF. The full variable domain, in which reference TRBV5-1 and TRBJ2-1 provide the parts outside the CDR3, is KAGVTQTPRYLIKTRGQQVTLSCSPISGHRSVSWYQQTPGQGLQFLFEYFSETQRNKGNFPGRFSGRQFSNSRSEMNVSTLELGDSALYLCASSPRKGPNFNEQFFGPGTRLTVL.

This clonotype was found many times. V and J are TRBV28 and TRBJ2-7; D is perhaps TRBD1 or TRBD2 (6 bases each). The CDR3 contains 15 residues. Germline V CDR1 and CDR2: MDHEN, SYDVKM. V was pared by 3 bases and J by 0 bases, with 12 bases between. CDR3: CASSLRGVRSYEQYF. The CDR3 bases are TGTGCCAGCAGTTTGAGGGGGGTTCGCTCCTACGAGCAGTACTTC. Full variable domain (missing parts from reference TRBV28 and TRBJ2-7): DVKVTQSSRYLVKRTGEKVFLECVQDMDHENMFWYRQDPGLGLRLIYFSYDVKMKEKGDIPEGYSVSREKKERFSLILESASTNQTSMYLCASSLRGVRSYEQYFGPGTRLTVT.

The CDR3 loop reads CSARRQAGGRGEQYF. The CDR3 DNA follows: TGCAGTGCTAGAAGACAGGCGGGGGGCAGGGGGGAGCAGTACTTC. The chain employs TRBV20-1 and TRBJ2-7; maybe TRBD2 (8 bases). The CDR3 is 15 residues long. V shed 2 bases and J shed 7 bases, with 21 bases lying between them. Looked up from germline, CDR1 is DFQATT and CDR2 is SNEGSKA (reference sequence).

In this sample, this clonotype turned up a few times. This rearrangement joins TRBV5-1 to TRBJ2-1; 8 nucleotides align to TRBD2. This CDR3 is built from 14 residues. J gave up 8 bases and V 1 base, and 5 bases lay outside the gene matches. Germline CDR1 is SGHRS and CDR2 is YFSETQ. The CDR3 DNA reads as TGCGCCAGCAGCTTGCAAGGTAGCGGGGATGAGCAGTTCTTC. It specifies CASSLQGSGDEQFF.

Ten or more counts support this clonotype. The chain couples TRBV11-2 to TRBJ2-3, with D tentatively TRBD2 (6 bases). The CDR3 runs 15 residues. V shed 0 bases and J shed 4 bases, with 11 bases lying between them. Germline V lookup: CDR1 SGHAT, CDR2 FQNNGV. In DNA form, the CDR3 reads TGTGCCAGCAGCTTAGATCCGGCGGGGCCAGATACGCAGTATTTT. It specifies CASSLDPAGPDTQYF. Filled out from reference TRBV11-2 and TRBJ2-3, the complete variable domain reads EAGVAQSPRYKIIEKRQSVAFWCNPISGHATLYWYQQILGQGPKLLIQFQNNGVVDDSQLPKDRFSAERLKGVDSTLKIQPAKLEDSAVYLCASSLDPAGPDTQYFGPGTRLTVL.

This clonotype has a single count. V gene TRBV19 combines with J gene TRBJ1-1; D call uncertain. In germline, CDR1 is LNHDA, CDR2 SQIVND (reference sequence). Trimming took off 3 bases at V and 2 bases at J, with 13 bases between the two ends. The CDR3 covers 15 residues. The CDR3 loop reads CASSILVLGNTEAFF. CDR3 coding DNA: TGTGCCAGTAGTATTTTGGTATTGGGTAACACTGAAGCTTTCTTT.

The rearrangement uses TRBV5-1 and TRBJ2-5; D may be TRBD1 (6 bases). The CDR3 consists of 15 residues. Germline V gene sequence: CDR1 SGHRS, CDR2 YFSETQ. V lost 0 bases and J lost 2, with 11 bases in between. CDR3 in DNA: TGCGCCAGCAGCTTGGTTAGGGGGATACAAGAGACCCAGTACTTC. This translates into CASSLVRGIQETQYF.

There are a few counts of this clonotype. The chain is built from TRBV30 and TRBJ2-5; D remains ambiguous. CDR3 length equals 14 residues. V was trimmed by 4 bases and J by 1 base, leaving 13 bases between them. Germline V CDR1 and CDR2: GTSNPN, SVGIG (reference sequence). The CDR3 region has the DNA TGTGCCTGGAATTCCGGAACAGCCCAAGAGACCCAGTACTTC. Amino acid sequence: CAWNSGTAQETQYF. The complete variable domain, with remaining parts taken from reference TRBV30 and TRBJ2-5, reads SQTIHQWPATLVQPVGSPLSLECTVEGTSNPNLYWYRQAAGRGLQLLFYSVGIGQISSEVPQNLSASRPQDRQFILSSKKLLLSDSGFYLCAWNSGTAQETQYFGPGTRLLVL.

This clonotype was recorded many times. This chain links TRBV15 with TRBJ2-3, with 7 bases fitting TRBD1. CDR1 and CDR2 from the germline V gene are LNHNV and YYDKDF (reference sequence). The CDR3 loop spans 15 amino acids. V gave up 9 bases and J gave up 3 bases; unmatched junction bases: 12. CDR3 loop: CATETQGIVTDTQYF. CDR3 DNA sequence: TGTGCCACAGAAACACAGGGGATAGTGACAGATACGCAGTATTTT.

The V call is TRBV18, the J call TRBJ1-2; no reliable D call. The germline V gene encodes CDR1 KGHSH and CDR2 LQKENI. This CDR3 has 15 residues. Trimming pared 2 bases from V and 2 bases from J, leaving 12 bases between. The CDR3 DNA sequence: TGTGCCAGCTCACCAGGACCACGCGGGAACTATGGCTACACCTTC. Translating gives CASSPGPRGNYGYTF.

This clonotype was recorded once. This may be a read error: a much more frequent sequence differs by one nucleotide. The chain uses TRBV24-1 and TRBJ2-1, with D possibly TRBD2 on 5 matching bases. Germline CDR1 and CDR2: KGHDR and SFDVKD. The CDR3 has 16 amino acids. The V end lost 8 bases, the J end lost 3 bases, and 19 bases lay between the germline ends. Here the CDR3 DNA reads TGTGCCACCATTGAGGCCGGGGAGATGGGCTACAATGAGCAGTTCTTC. This gives the protein CATIEAGEMGYNEQFF.

This clonotype was recorded at least ten times. The chain links TRBV2 to TRBJ1-2, with D unclear. The germline V gene has CDR1 SNHLY and CDR2 FYNNEI. The CDR3 totals 12 residues. Deletions cut 11 bases from V and 1 base from J, with 11 bases between. This chain's CDR3 is CACLGINYGYTF. DNA for the CDR3: TGTGCCTGTCTGGGAATTAACTATGGCTACACCTTC.

V gene TRBV18 combines with J gene TRBJ1-1; a possible D gene is TRBD1 (5 bases). Germline V lookup: CDR1 KGHSH, CDR2 LQKENI. V lost 0 bases, J lost 3 bases, and 17 bases lay in between. This CDR3 contains 17 residues. Written as DNA, the CDR3 is TGTGCCAGCTCACCACCGGTCTCTGCGGCCAGGGACACTGAAGCTTTCTTT. Its protein is CASSPPVSAARDTEAFF.

This chain links TRBV14 with TRBJ2-2; possibly TRBD1 for D (6 bases). This CDR3 comprises 16 residues. V lost 1 base, J lost 7 bases, and 16 bases lay in between. Germline-derived CDR1 and CDR2 are SGHDN and FVKESK. CDR3 sequence reads: CASSQAAQGFIGELFF. CDR3 sequence (DNA): TGTGCCAGCAGCCAAGCAGCTCAGGGGTTTATCGGGGAGCTGTTTTTT.

The V gene is TRBV4-2, the J gene TRBJ1-4, with 8 bases identical to TRBD1. From germline, CDR1 is LGHNA and CDR2 YNFKEQ. V was pared by 5 bases and J by 6 bases, with 5 bases of the junction left unmatched. CDR3 length: 14 residues. CDR3 amino acids: CASSGGQGYEKLFF. Written as DNA, the CDR3 is TGTGCCAGCAGCGGCGGACAGGGTTATGAAAAACTGTTTTTT.

The chain carries TRBV19 and TRBJ1-6; the D gene is possibly TRBD1 (5 bases). The CDR3 contains 15 residues. Between the trimmed V and J ends, which lost 8 bases and 5 bases, there was a span of 16 bases. From germline, CDR1 is LNHDA and CDR2 SQIVND (reference sequence). The CDR3 DNA is TGTGCCAGTCGTAGGGGAGATGTGGATAATTCACCCCTCCACTTT. This sequence encodes CASRRGDVDNSPLHF.